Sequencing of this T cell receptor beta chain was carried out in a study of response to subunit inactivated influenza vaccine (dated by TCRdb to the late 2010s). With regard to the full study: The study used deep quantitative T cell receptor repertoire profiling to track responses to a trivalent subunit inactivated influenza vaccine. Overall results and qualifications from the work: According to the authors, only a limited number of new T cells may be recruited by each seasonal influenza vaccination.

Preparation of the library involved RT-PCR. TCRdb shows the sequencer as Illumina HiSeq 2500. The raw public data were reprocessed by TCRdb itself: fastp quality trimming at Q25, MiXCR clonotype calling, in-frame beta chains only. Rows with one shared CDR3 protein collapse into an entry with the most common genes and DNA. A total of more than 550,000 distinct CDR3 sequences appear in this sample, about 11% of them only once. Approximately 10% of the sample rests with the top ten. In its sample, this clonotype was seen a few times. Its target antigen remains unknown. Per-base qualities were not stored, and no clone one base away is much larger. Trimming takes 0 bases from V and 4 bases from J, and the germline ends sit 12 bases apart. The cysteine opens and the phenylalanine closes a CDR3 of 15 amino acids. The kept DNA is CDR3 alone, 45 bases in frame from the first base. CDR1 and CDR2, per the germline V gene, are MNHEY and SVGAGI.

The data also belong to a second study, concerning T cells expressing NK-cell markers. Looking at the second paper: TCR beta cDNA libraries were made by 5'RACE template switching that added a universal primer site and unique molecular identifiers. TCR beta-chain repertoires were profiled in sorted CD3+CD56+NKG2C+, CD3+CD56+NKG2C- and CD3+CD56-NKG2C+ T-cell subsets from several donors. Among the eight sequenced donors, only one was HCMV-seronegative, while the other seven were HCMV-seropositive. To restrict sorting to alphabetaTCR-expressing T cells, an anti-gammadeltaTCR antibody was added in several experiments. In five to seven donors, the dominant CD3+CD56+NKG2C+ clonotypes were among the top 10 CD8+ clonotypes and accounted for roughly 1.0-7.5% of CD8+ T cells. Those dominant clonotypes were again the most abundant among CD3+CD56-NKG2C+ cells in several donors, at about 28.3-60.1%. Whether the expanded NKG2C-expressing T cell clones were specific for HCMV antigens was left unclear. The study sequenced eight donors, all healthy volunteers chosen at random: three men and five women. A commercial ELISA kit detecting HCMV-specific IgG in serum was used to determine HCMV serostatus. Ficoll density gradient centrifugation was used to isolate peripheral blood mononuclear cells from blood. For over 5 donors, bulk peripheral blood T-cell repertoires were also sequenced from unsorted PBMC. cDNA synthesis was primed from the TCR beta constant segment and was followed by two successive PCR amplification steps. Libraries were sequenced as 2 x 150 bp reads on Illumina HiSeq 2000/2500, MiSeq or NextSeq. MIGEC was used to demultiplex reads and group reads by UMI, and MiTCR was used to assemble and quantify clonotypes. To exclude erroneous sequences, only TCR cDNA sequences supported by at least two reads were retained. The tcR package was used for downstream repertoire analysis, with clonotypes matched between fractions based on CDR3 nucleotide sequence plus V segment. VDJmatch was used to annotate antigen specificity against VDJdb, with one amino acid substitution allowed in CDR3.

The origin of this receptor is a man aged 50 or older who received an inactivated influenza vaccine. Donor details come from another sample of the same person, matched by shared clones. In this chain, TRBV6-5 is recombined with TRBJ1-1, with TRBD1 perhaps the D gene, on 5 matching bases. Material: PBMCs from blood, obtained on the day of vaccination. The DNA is TGTGCCAGCAGTTACTCTGGGGGAGGGAGCACTGAAGCTTTCTTT. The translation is CASSYSGGGSTEAFF.